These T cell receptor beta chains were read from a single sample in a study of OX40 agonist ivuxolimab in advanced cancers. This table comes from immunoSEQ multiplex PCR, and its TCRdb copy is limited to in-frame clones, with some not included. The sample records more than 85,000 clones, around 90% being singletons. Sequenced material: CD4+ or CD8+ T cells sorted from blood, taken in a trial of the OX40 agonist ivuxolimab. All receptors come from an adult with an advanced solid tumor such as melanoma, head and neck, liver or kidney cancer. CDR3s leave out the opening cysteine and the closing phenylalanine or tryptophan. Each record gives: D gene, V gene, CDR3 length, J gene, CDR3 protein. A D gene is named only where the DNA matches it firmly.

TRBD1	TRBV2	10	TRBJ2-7	ATATGGYEQY
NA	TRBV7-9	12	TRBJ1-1	ASSALAANTEAF
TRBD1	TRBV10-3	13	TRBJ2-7	AISEGTGAAYEQY
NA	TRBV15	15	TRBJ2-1	ATSRDQPGDPYNEQF
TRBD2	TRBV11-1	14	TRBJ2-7	ASSPRPSGRAHEQY
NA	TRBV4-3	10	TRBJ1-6	ASSQGPGPLH
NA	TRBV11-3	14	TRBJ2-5	ASSLFGERYQETQY
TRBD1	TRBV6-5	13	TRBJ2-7	ASRAVTGGTYEQY
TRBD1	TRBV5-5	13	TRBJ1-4	ASSEYRGYNEKLF
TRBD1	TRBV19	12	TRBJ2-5	ASRVRQGFETQY
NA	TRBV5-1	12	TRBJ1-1	ASSPGGGGTEAF
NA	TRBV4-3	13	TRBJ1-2	ASSQEDRGNYGYT
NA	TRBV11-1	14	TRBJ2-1	ASSPRVAAIGREQF
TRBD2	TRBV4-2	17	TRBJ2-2	ASSQPRAGAGGSAGELF
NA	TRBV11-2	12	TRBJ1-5	ASSLGPAYQPQH
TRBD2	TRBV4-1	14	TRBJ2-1	ASSSRLAGEYNEQF
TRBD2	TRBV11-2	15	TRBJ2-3	ASSPWLVTSGTDTQY
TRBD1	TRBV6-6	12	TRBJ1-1	ASSYGQGNTEAF
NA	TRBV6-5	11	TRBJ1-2	ASSYSNTYGYT
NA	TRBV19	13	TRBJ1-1	ASSSWVTGSTEAF
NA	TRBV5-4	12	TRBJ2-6	ASRRVSGANVLT
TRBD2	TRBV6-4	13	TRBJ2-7	ASRAGLAASYEQY
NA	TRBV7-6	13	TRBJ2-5	ATTLFSGAQETQY
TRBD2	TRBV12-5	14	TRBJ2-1	ASGLGAGGSYNEQF
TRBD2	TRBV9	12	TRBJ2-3	ASSVAGGPNTQY
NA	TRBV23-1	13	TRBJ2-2	ASSQFSGNTGELF
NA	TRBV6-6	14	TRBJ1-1	ASRYGGGRVNTEAF
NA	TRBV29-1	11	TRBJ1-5	SVGDLAGQPQH
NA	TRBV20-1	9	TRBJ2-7	SARAGYEQY
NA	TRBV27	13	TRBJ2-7	ASSLGGGFSYEQY
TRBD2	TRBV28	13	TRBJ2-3	ASRSGTTHGNTQY
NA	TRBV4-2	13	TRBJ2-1	ASSQGRDSYNEQF
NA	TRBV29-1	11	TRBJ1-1	SVVAHLNTEAF
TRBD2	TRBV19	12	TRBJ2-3	ASSISGSTDTQY
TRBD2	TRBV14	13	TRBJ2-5	ASSQGLAGGETQY
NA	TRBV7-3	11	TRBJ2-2	ASSPVRSGELF
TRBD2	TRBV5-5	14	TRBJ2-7	ASSPQTGLASGEQY
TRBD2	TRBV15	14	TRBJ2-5	ATSNSGREEEETQY
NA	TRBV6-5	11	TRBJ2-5	ASSYLGRVTQY
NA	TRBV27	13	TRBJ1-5	ASSQAGGLSQPQH